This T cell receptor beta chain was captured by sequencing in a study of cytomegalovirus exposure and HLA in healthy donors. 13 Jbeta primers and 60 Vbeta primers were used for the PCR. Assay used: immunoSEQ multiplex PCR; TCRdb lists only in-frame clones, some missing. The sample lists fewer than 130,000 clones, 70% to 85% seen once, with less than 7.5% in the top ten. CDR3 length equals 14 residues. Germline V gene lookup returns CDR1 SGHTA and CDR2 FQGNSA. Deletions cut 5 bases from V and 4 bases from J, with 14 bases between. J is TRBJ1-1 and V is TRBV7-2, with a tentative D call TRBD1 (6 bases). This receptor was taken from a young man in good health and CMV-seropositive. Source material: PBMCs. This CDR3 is CASSVGQSGTEAFF. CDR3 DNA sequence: TGTGCCAGCAGCGTTGGACAGAGTGGCACTGAAGCTTTCTTT.